The 25 T cell receptor beta chains presented below share a single source sample, sequenced in a study of immune evolution from preneoplasia to lung adenocarcinoma. The table came from immunoSEQ multiplex PCR; TCRdb's copy has only in-frame clones and leaves some out. Of approximately 9,000 clones listed, roughly 77% are singletons. Sequencing used FFPE minimally invasive lung adenocarcinoma tissue. Receptors originate from a donor at least 70 years old with lung adenocarcinoma.

The chain is built from TRBV28 and TRBJ1-2; tentative D call: TRBD1 (5 bases). The CDR3 runs to 12 residues. Trimming took off 7 bases at V and 4 bases at J, with 10 bases between the two ends. From germline, CDR1 is MDHEN and CDR2 SYDVKM. The CDR3 coding sequence is TGTGCCAGCACGGGGGGAAGCTATGGCTACACCTTC. This gives the protein CASTGGSYGYTF.

The V call is TRBV30, the J call TRBJ2-7; D call uncertain. The CDR3 sequence is 13 residues long. CDR1 and CDR2 (germline): GTSNPN, SVGIG (reference sequence). The V gene lost 0 bases and the J gene lost 3 bases, with 9 bases spanning the gap. In DNA form, the CDR3 reads TGTGCCTGGAGTGTAATGGGTATCTACGAGCAGTACTTC. Translation gives CAWSVMGIYEQYF.

The rearrangement joins TRBV28 to TRBJ2-2; weak D call: TRBD2 (5 bases). The CDR3 extends over 14 amino acids. In germline, CDR1 is MDHEN, CDR2 SYDVKM. Trimming took 3 bases from V and 2 from J, leaving 7 bases between them. This chain's CDR3 is CASSLSGNTGELFF. The CDR3 DNA reads as TGTGCCAGCAGTTTGAGCGGTAACACCGGGGAGCTGTTTTTT.

The chain combines TRBV7-3 with TRBJ2-7, with TRBD2 matching 14 bases. Germline CDR1 SGHTA, CDR2 FQGTGA. CDR3 size: 15 residues. J lost 5 bases, V lost 4 bases, and 4 bases had no gene match. CDR3 protein: CASSSGLAGVNEQYF. In nucleotides, the CDR3 is TGTGCCAGCAGCTCGGGACTAGCGGGAGTCAACGAGCAGTACTTC.

V and J are TRBV10-1 and TRBJ2-1; the match to TRBD2 covers 7 bases. There are 16 residues in the CDR3. V was clipped by 6 bases and J by 4 bases; unmatched bases: 12. Looked up from germline, CDR1 is WNHNN and CDR2 is SYGVQD (reference sequence). Written as DNA, the CDR3 is TGCGCCAGCAGCGACCGGACTAGAGTGGGTTACAATGAGCAGTTCTTC. This translates into CASSDRTRVGYNEQFF.

The chain couples TRBV10-2 to TRBJ2-7, with D perhaps TRBD2 (5 bases). V lost 3 bases to trimming and J lost 0 bases, with 18 bases between them. Per germline, CDR1 WSHSY and CDR2 SAAADI. CDR3 size: 17 residues. CDR3 coding DNA: TGCGCCAGCAGTGATTTCGGTGGACTTAATCCCTCCTACGAGCAGTACTTC. Translating it yields CASSDFGGLNPSYEQYF.

This clone has more than one count but fewer than ten. The V call is TRBV2, the J call TRBJ2-1, with D maybe TRBD2 (5 bases). V was pared by 6 bases and J by 3 bases, with 15 bases between. The CDR3 spans 15 residues. The germline CDR1 and CDR2 sequences are SNHLY and FYNNEI. CDR3 in amino acids: CASRTTLVIYNEQFF. Here the CDR3 DNA reads TGTGCCAGCAGAACGACACTAGTAATCTACAATGAGCAGTTCTTC.

The rearrangement links TRBV7-3 to TRBJ2-5, with no clear D. Germline V gene lookup returns CDR1 SGHTA and CDR2 FQGTGA. The V end lost 2 bases, the J end lost 4 bases, and 14 bases lay between the germline ends. This CDR3 contains 15 residues. The CDR3: CASSLGPGPAETQYF. In DNA form, the CDR3 reads TGTGCCAGCAGCTTAGGACCGGGTCCAGCAGAGACCCAGTACTTC.

This clone was detected only once. The chain employs TRBV25-1 and TRBJ1-3; D unclear. There are 12 residues in the CDR3. The germline CDR1 and CDR2 sequences are MGHDK and SYGVNS. Trimming removed 2 bases at V and 7 bases at J, with 6 bases between. CDR3 in amino acids: CASSEIGNTIYF. The CDR3 DNA follows: TGTGCCAGCAGTGAAATCGGTAACACCATATATTTT. Together with reference TRBV25-1 and TRBJ1-3, the CDR3 gives the full variable domain: EADIYQTPRYLVIGTGKKITLECSQTMGHDKMYWYQQDPGMELHLIHYSYGVNSTEKGDLSSESTVSRIRTEHFPLTLESARPSHTSQYLCASSEIGNTIYFGEGSWLTVV.

The chain is built from TRBV6-5 and TRBJ2-1, with D tentatively TRBD1 (5 bases). Trimming took off 5 bases at V and 4 bases at J, with 15 bases between the two ends. Per germline, CDR1 MNHEY and CDR2 SVGAGI. The CDR3 consists of 15 residues. CDR3 residues: CASSALSGIYNEQFF. CDR3 DNA sequence: TGTGCCAGCAGTGCCCTTTCAGGGATTTACAATGAGCAGTTCTTC.

V usage is TRBV15 and J usage is TRBJ2-7, with unresolved D. The CDR3 is made up of 15 amino acids. Germline V CDR1 and CDR2: LNHNV, YYDKDF (reference sequence). V was cut by 1 base and J by 3 bases, with 13 bases left in between. CDR3 DNA sequence: TGTGCCACCAGCAGAGCCACCCTCACCCACTACGAGCAGTACTTC. This sequence encodes CATSRATLTHYEQYF.

This clone appeared a single time. A junction boundary mismatches the germline segment, possibly from a read error. The CDR3 bases are TGTGCCAGCAGCTTGGCCGAGGGAGCGAACACTGAGGCTTTCTTT. Residues: CASSLAEGANTEAFF. J is TRBJ1-1 and V is TRBV5-4; D unresolved. The CDR3 is 15 amino acids. Germline V lookup: CDR1 SGHNT, CDR2 YYREEE (reference sequence).

V is TRBV6-5 and J is TRBJ2-5, with D perhaps TRBD1 (5 bases). Germline-derived CDR1 and CDR2 are MNHEY and SVGAGI. V was shortened by 4 bases and J by 5 bases, with 14 bases between the two germline ends. The CDR3 spans 14 residues. The DNA for the CDR3 is TGTGCCAGCAGTTTCGCGGACATGGAGGAGACCCAGTACTTC. Translation: CASSFADMEETQYF.

CDR3 residues: CASSERAGANTGELFF. CDR3 nucleotides: TGTGCCAGCAGTGAAAGGGCAGGGGCGAACACCGGGGAGCTGTTTTTT. This rearrangement joins TRBV2 to TRBJ2-2; D perhaps matches TRBD1 (6 bases). Germline-derived CDR1 and CDR2 are SNHLY and FYNNEI. This CDR3 spans 16 amino acids. V was trimmed by 2 bases and J by 0 bases, leaving 10 bases between them.

This sequence joins TRBV28 and TRBJ1-3, with D perhaps TRBD1 (5 bases). CDR3 length: 13 amino acids. Trimming removed 3 bases at V and 6 bases at J, with 9 bases between. Per germline, CDR1 MDHEN and CDR2 SYDVKM. DNA for the CDR3: TGTGCCAGCAGTTTGGGGGTTTTAAACACCATATATTTT. Residues: CASSLGVLNTIYF.

This chain joins TRBV7-9 and TRBJ2-7; 10 nucleotides agree with TRBD1. CDR1 SEHNR and CDR2 FQNEAQ come from the germline V gene (reference sequence). This CDR3 is 14 amino acids long. Losses at the gene ends were 5 bases for V and 4 bases for J; bases not matched to a gene: 5. The chain's CDR3 is CASSTWTGGYEQYF. The CDR3 DNA reads as TGTGCCAGCAGCACTTGGACAGGGGGGTACGAGCAGTACTTC.

The chain is built from TRBV28 and TRBJ1-2; 8 bases are shared with TRBD1. The V gene end was trimmed by 2 bases and the J gene end by 7 bases; junction bases not matched to a gene: 6. Germline values: CDR1 MDHEN, CDR2 SYDVKM. The CDR3 is 14 residues long. This CDR3 is CASSLTGQVGGYTF. The CDR3 DNA sequence: TGTGCCAGCAGTTTAACGGGACAGGTTGGTGGCTACACCTTC.

The chain recombines TRBV28 with TRBJ2-7, with 15 bases fitting TRBD2. The CDR3 length is 16 residues. V lost 8 bases to trimming and J lost 4 bases; unmatched junction nucleotides: 9. In germline, CDR1 is MDHEN, CDR2 SYDVKM. The DNA for the CDR3 is TGTGCCAGCCGTGAGGGGGGACTAGCGGGGGGATACGAGCAGTACTTC. Translation gives CASREGGLAGGYEQYF. Filled out from reference TRBV28 and TRBJ2-7, the complete variable domain reads DVKVTQSSRYLVKRTGEKVFLECVQDMDHENMFWYRQDPGLGLRLIYFSYDVKMKEKGDIPEGYSVSREKKERFSLILESASTNQTSMYLCASREGGLAGGYEQYFGPGTRLTVT.

On this clone itself: A read error may produce the germline difference seen at one junction end. The chain links TRBV7-7 to TRBJ2-5; 13 bases map to TRBD2. The V gene's germline CDR1 is SSHAT and CDR2 FNYEAQ (reference sequence). The CDR3 length is 16 residues. The CDR3 DNA reads TGTGCTAGCAGCTTGAGGACTAGCGGGAGACGGGAGACCCAGTACTTC. It encodes CASSLRTSGRRETQYF.

The chain recombines TRBV6-1 with TRBJ1-5; 7 bases map to TRBD1. V shed 11 bases, J shed 2 bases, and the junction held 3 bases outside the gene matches. Germline CDR1 MNHNS, CDR2 SASEGT. CDR3 size: 12 residues. In DNA, the CDR3 is TGTGCCTATGGGACAGGCAATCAGCCCCAGCATTTT. The encoded protein is CAYGTGNQPQHF.

This chain links TRBV2 with TRBJ2-1, with 10 bases identical to TRBD1. V gave up 4 bases and J gave up 0 bases; unmatched junction bases: 3. Germline values: CDR1 SNHLY, CDR2 FYNNEI. This CDR3 region has 16 residues. CDR3 region: CASSGGQGSSYNEQFF. The CDR3 nucleotides are TGTGCCAGCAGTGGGGGACAGGGGAGCTCCTACAATGAGCAGTTCTTC. The complete variable domain, with remaining parts taken from reference TRBV2 and TRBJ2-1, reads EPEVTQTPSHQVTQMGQEVILRCVPISNHLYFYWYRQILGQKVEFLVSFYNNEISEKSEIFDDQFSVERPDGSNFTLKIRSTKLEDSAMYFCASSGGQGSSYNEQFFGPGTRLTVL.

Of note for this clone: This sample also contains other DNA sequences that code for the same CDR3. The chain couples TRBV10-1 to TRBJ2-2; D gene unclear. The CDR3 totals 14 residues. Germline V lookup: CDR1 WNHNN, CDR2 SYGVQD (reference sequence). V was clipped by 3 bases and J by 1 base, with 6 bases between them. The CDR3 protein is CASSDNWNTGELFF. For the CDR3, the DNA is TGCGCCAGCAGTGATAACTGGAACACCGGGGAGCTGTTTTTT.

By frequency in the sample, this clone is medium-sized. This chain joins TRBV30 and TRBJ1-1, with D hard to call. V was cut by 5 bases and J by 0 bases, with 22 bases left in between. The CDR3 sequence is 17 residues long. The germline V gene encodes CDR1 GTSNPN and CDR2 SVGIG (reference sequence). CDR3 in DNA: TGTGCCTGGGAACCGCCAGGCGCCCTAACCTTGAACACTGAAGCTTTCTTT. This sequence encodes CAWEPPGALTLNTEAFF.

The rearrangement joins TRBV6-1 to TRBJ2-7; D is perhaps TRBD2 (5 bases). V was trimmed by 7 bases and J by 2 bases, leaving 15 bases between them. CDR1 and CDR2 from the germline V gene are MNHNS and SASEGT. The CDR3 runs 14 residues. CDR3 sequence reads: CASTPGRGAYEQYF. CDR3 sequence (DNA): TGTGCCAGCACCCCGGGCCGGGGAGCCTACGAGCAGTACTTC.

This clone was counted a single time. The rearrangement uses TRBV7-9 and TRBJ1-1, with D unclear. The germline V and J ends were trimmed by 6 bases and 0 bases, with 11 bases remaining between them. CDR3 length: 14 residues. CDR1 and CDR2 (germline): SEHNR, FQNEAQ (reference sequence). CDR3 DNA sequence: TGTGCCAGCAGTCCTACAGCCGTGAACACTGAAGCTTTCTTT. This translates into CASSPTAVNTEAFF.